Presented here are 8 T cell receptor beta chains from one specimen sequenced in a study of OX40 agonist ivuxolimab in advanced cancers. Some clones are missing from TCRdb's copy, which holds only in-frame ones; the method was immunoSEQ multiplex PCR. The sample yields tens of thousands of clones, roughly 84% seen once. This specimen consisted of CD4+ or CD8+ T cells sorted from blood, obtained in a trial of the OX40 agonist ivuxolimab. These receptors all stem from an adult with an advanced solid tumor such as melanoma, head and neck, liver or kidney cancer.

This clone was detected many times. The rearrangement joins TRBV4-1 to TRBJ1-5; D might be TRBD1 (5 bases). The CDR3 is 14 amino acids. V was pared by 6 bases and J by 6 bases, with 15 bases between. Germline lookup yields CDR1 MGHRA and CDR2 YSYEKL. The CDR3 reads CASRAAGSGQPQHF. CDR3 nucleotide sequence: TGCGCCAGCAGGGCAGCAGGGTCGGGTCAGCCCCAGCATTTT.

The V and J genes are TRBV19 and TRBJ1-4; no firm D call. CDR3 length equals 16 residues. Deletions cut 4 bases from V and 0 bases from J, with 12 bases between. Germline values: CDR1 LNHDA, CDR2 SQIVND (reference sequence). CDR3 nucleotides: TGTGCCAGTAGTAACGTCGTGGGCGCAACTAATGAAAAACTGTTTTTT. It yields the protein CASSNVVGATNEKLFF.

This chain connects TRBV13 to TRBJ1-1, with D maybe TRBD1 (6 bases). Germline CDR1 and CDR2: PRHDT and FYEKMQ (reference sequence). The CDR3 runs to 14 residues. Trimming stripped 7 bases from V and 4 bases from J, with 16 bases between. The DNA for the CDR3 is TGTGCCAGCAATTGGGGGGCAGAGGCCACTGAAGCTTTCTTT. The encoded protein is CASNWGAEATEAFF.

The CDR3 spells CASSPIGGAIPSEAFF. The CDR3 DNA reads TGTGCCAGCAGCCCTATTGGGGGGGCTATACCGTCTGAAGCTTTCTTT. V gene TRBV7-8 combines with J gene TRBJ1-1; TRBD1 is a possible D gene (6 bases). Germline values: CDR1 SGHVS, CDR2 FQNEAQ. There are 16 residues in the CDR3. Trimming took 5 bases from V and 6 from J, leaving 22 bases between them.

J is TRBJ2-5 and V is TRBV19, with 7 bases matching TRBD1. The CDR3 covers 14 residues. Germline V gives CDR1 LNHDA, CDR2 SQIVND (reference sequence). V was clipped by 5 bases and J by 3 bases; unmatched bases: 6. Here the CDR3 DNA reads TGTGCCAGTAGTCCTACAGGGGTGGAAGAGACCCAGTACTTC. Translated, it gives CASSPTGVEETQYF.

This chain uses TRBV18 with TRBJ1-1, with 9 bases matching TRBD1. Looked up from germline, CDR1 is KGHSH and CDR2 is LQKENI. V trimming: 5 bases; J trimming: 1 base; junction bases outside the gene matches: 8. CDR3 length: 16 amino acids. CDR3 sequence: CASSGGTGIRNTEAFF. DNA for the CDR3: TGTGCCAGCTCAGGCGGGACAGGGATAAGGAACACTGAAGCTTTCTTT.

V is TRBV19 and J is TRBJ1-1; D gene uncertain. Trimming stripped 5 bases from V and 7 bases from J, with 11 bases between. The CDR3 totals 12 residues. CDR1 and CDR2 from the germline V gene are LNHDA and SQIVND (reference sequence). CDR3: CASSPGRYEAFF. In DNA form, the CDR3 reads TGTGCCAGTAGTCCTGGACGGTATGAAGCTTTCTTT.

The table lists this clone with a few counts. The chain links TRBV4-1 to TRBJ1-1; D remains ambiguous. The CDR3 has 15 residues. Germline CDR1 is MGHRA and CDR2 is YSYEKL. V was shortened by 2 bases and J by 0 bases, with 10 bases between the two germline ends. Written as DNA, the CDR3 is TGCGCCAGCAGCCAAAGAACCATTCTGAACACTGAAGCTTTCTTT. It codes for CASSQRTILNTEAFF.